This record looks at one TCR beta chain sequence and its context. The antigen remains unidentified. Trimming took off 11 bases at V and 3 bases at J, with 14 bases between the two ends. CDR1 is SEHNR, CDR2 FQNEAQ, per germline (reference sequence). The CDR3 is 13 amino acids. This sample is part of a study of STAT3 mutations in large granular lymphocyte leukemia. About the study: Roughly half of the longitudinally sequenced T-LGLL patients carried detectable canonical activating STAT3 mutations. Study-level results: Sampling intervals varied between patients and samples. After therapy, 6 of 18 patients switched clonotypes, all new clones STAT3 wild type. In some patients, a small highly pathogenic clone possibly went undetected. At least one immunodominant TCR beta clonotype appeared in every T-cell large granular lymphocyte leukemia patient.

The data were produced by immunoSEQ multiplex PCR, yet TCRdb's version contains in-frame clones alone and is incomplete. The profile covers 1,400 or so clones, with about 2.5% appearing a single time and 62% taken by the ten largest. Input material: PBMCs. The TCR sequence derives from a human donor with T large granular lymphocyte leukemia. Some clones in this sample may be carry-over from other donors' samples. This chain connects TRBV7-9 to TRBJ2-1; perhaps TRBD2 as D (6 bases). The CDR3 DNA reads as TGTGCCTCAGGCGGGACTCTCTACAATGAGCAGTTCTTC. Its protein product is CASGGTLYNEQFF.